These 3 T cell receptor beta chains came from one sample sequenced in a study of Ad26.COV2.S vaccination and SARS-CoV-2 variants. Here immunoSEQ multiplex PCR was the method, and the copy in TCRdb shows in-frame clones only, minus some. The profile shows hundreds of thousands of clones, roughly 94% of them singletons. The sample here was peripheral blood, taken after recovery from COVID-19. The receptor source for this set is a human donor who had recovered from COVID-19.

The V gene is TRBV11-1, the J gene TRBJ2-7; D unresolved. V was trimmed by 6 bases and J by 5 bases, leaving 20 bases between them. This CDR3 spans 15 amino acids. In germline, CDR1 is SGHAT, CDR2 FQDESV (reference sequence). The CDR3 sequence: CASREPGSSLDEQYF. DNA for the CDR3: TGTGCCAGCAGGGAACCGGGCTCATCTCTCGACGAGCAGTACTTC.

This chain connects TRBV11-2 to TRBJ2-5, with D hard to call. Germline V lookup: CDR1 SGHAT, CDR2 FQNNGV. The CDR3 is made up of 11 amino acids. Deletions cut 2 bases from V and 5 bases from J, with 3 bases between. CDR3 residues: CASSLTETQYF. In DNA form, the CDR3 reads TGTGCCAGCAGCTTAACGGAGACCCAGTACTTC.

This chain links TRBV7-9 with TRBJ1-1, with D hard to call. This CDR3 region has 11 residues. CDR1 and CDR2 (germline): SEHNR, FQNEAQ (reference sequence). Trimming shortened V by 3 bases and J by 9 bases, and 8 bases separated the two germline ends. CDR3: CASSFGGQAFF. Written as DNA, the CDR3 is TGTGCCAGCAGCTTCGGCGGACAAGCTTTCTTT.